The present TCR beta chain was sequenced within a study of regulatory T cells in long-lasting Graves disease. Study-level findings and limits: Sampling was limited to peripheral blood rather than thyroid tissue.

Time point denoted: persistent/refractory GD, antithyroid drugs over 5 years with positive TRAb. From RNA extracted from PBMCs, the TCR library was made. EDTA tubes received roughly 10 milliliters of drawn peripheral blood. With iRepertoire HTBI primers and Arm-PCR of CDR3 regions, TCR beta libraries were built. Per the original methods: About 60 TRBV and roughly 15 TRBJ segments were identified across samples. Each CDR3 protein is one row after TCRdb ran MiXCR on the multiplex PCR reads. It is TCRdb's table, rather than the study itself, that gives the V and J calls and clone size. The sample lists roughly 430,000 distinct CDR3 sequences, over 20% occurring once. Ten or more counts support this clonotype. Its antigen is unidentified. The CDR3 is made up of 17 amino acids. Trimming at V came to 6 bases and at J to 7 bases, leaving 12 bases not matched to a gene. CDR1 is SNHLY, CDR2 FYNNEI, per germline.

The origin of this receptor is a female donor with Graves disease. The chain combines TRBV2 with TRBJ2-2; 12 bases match TRBD2. The sample consisted of peripheral blood mononuclear cells (PBMCs), taken when the disease was refractory, from a patient treated with antithyroid drugs. The CDR3 DNA follows: TGTGCCAGCAGGAAGGGAGAAGGACTAGCGGGAATCGGGGAGCTGTTTTTT. Protein product: CASRKGEGLAGIGELFF.